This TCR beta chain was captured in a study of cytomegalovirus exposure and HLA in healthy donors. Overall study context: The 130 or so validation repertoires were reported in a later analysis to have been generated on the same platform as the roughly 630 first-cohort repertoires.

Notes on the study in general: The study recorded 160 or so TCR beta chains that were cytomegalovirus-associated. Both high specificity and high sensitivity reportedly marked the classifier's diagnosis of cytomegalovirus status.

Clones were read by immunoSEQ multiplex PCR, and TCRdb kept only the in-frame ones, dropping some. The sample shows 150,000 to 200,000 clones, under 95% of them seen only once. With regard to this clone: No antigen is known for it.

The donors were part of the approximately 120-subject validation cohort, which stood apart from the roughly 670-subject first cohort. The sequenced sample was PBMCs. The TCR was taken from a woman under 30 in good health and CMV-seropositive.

The CDR3 nucleotides read TGCGCCAGCAGCCAAGAATGGCGGGGAAGCTACAATGAGCAGTTCTTC. This sequence encodes CASSQEWRGSYNEQFF. The V call is TRBV4-3, the J call TRBJ2-1; a weak D match, TRBD2 (6 bases). The germline V and J ends were trimmed by 0 bases and 3 bases, with 12 bases remaining between them. The CDR3 extends over 16 amino acids. Germline CDR1 LGHNA, CDR2 YSLEER.